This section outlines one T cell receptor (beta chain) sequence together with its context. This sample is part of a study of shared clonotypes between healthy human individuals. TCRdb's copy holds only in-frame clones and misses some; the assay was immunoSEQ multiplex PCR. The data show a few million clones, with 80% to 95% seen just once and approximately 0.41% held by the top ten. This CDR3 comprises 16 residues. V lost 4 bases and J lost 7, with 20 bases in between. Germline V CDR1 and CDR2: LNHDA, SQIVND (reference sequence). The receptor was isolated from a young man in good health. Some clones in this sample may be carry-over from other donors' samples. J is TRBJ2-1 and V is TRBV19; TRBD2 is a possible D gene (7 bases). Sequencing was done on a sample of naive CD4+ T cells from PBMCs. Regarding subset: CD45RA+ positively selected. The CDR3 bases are TGTGCCAGTAGTAAACGGGGGGCCGCTTCTGGGAATGAGCAGTTCTTC. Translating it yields CASSKRGAASGNEQFF. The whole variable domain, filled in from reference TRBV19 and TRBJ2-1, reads DGGITQSPKYLFRKEGQNVTLSCEQNLNHDAMYWYRQDPGQGLRLIYYSQIVNDFQKGDIAEGYSVSREKKESFPLTVTSAQKNPTAFYLCASSKRGAASGNEQFFGPGTRLTVL.